A single sample is the source of the 23 T cell receptor beta chains below, sequenced in a study of T cell changes during pregnancy in multiple sclerosis. Clones were sequenced by immunoSEQ multiplex PCR, and TCRdb holds only the in-frame ones, with some missing. The sample lists 75,000 to 95,000 clones, 90% to 95% occurring once. Material: peripheral blood, obtained in the second trimester of pregnancy. The receptors stem from a female donor with multiple sclerosis, enrolled in a pregnancy study.

V is TRBV6-4 and J is TRBJ1-2, with TRBD1 as a possible D gene (6 bases). The V gene's germline CDR1 is MRHNA and CDR2 SNTAGT. V shed 2 bases and J shed 6 bases, with 19 bases lying between them. The CDR3 has 16 amino acids. CDR3 protein: CASSDEAAGAVNGYTF. CDR3 nucleotides: TGTGCCAGCAGTGACGAGGCAGCAGGGGCCGTCAATGGCTACACCTTC.

The chain carries TRBV7-9 and TRBJ1-4; D is unresolved. The V end lost 2 bases, the J end lost 0 bases, and 10 bases lay between the germline ends. CDR3 size: 16 residues. The germline gives CDR1 SEHNR, CDR2 FQNEAQ (reference sequence). CDR3 sequence reads: CASSLLHSTTNEKLFF. In DNA, the CDR3 is TGTGCCAGCAGCTTACTGCATTCTACAACTAATGAAAAACTGTTTTTT.

The rearrangement joins TRBV7-8 to TRBJ2-2, with a weak D call TRBD2 (6 bases). The V gene lost 5 bases and the J gene lost 8 bases, with 15 bases spanning the gap. The length of the CDR3 is 14 residues. The germline gives CDR1 SGHVS, CDR2 FQNEAQ. Here the CDR3 DNA reads TGTGCCAGCAGCCGAAACGGTCTAGCGGGGGAGCTGTTTTTT. It specifies CASSRNGLAGELFF.

The chain couples TRBV7-9 to TRBJ2-1; maybe TRBD1 (6 bases). The CDR3 extends over 13 amino acids. Germline V lookup: CDR1 SEHNR, CDR2 FQNEAQ (reference sequence). The V end was cut by 1 base, the J end by 14 bases, with 15 bases between. The CDR3 loop reads CASSLETGMVEFF. The CDR3 coding sequence is TGTGCCAGCAGCTTAGAGACAGGTATGGTGGAGTTCTTC.

The table lists this clone with a count of one. The chain carries TRBV4-2 and TRBJ1-6; D gene ambiguous. The germline gives CDR1 LGHNA, CDR2 YNFKEQ. CDR3 length equals 17 residues. Trimming left V 1 base short and J 6 bases short, with 16 bases between. The CDR3 is CASSQGRWSAGNSPLHF. CDR3 DNA: TGTGCCAGCAGCCAAGGACGTTGGTCGGCAGGTAATTCACCCCTCCACTTT.

The chain is built from TRBV7-9 and TRBJ2-7; perhaps TRBD1 as D (6 bases). With 5 bases removed from V and 4 bases from J, the gap between germline ends came to 27 bases. CDR1 and CDR2 (germline): SEHNR, FQNEAQ (reference sequence). CDR3 length: 18 residues. In DNA form, the CDR3 reads TGTGCCAGCAGCCCTAATCCCACAGGGCATCTCAAGGATTACGAGCAGTACTTC. This gives the protein CASSPNPTGHLKDYEQYF.

The chain is built from TRBV11-3 and TRBJ2-1, with a tentative D call TRBD1 (6 bases). Germline V lookup: CDR1 SGHNT, CDR2 YENEEA. The CDR3 sequence is 16 residues long. V gave up 1 base and J gave up 0 bases, with 10 bases separating them. For the CDR3, the DNA is TGTGCCAGCAGCTTAGGAACAGGGAGCTCCTACAATGAGCAGTTCTTC. Its translation is CASSLGTGSSYNEQFF.

V usage is TRBV6-1 and J usage is TRBJ2-4, with 7 bases matching TRBD1. The trim removed 3 bases at V and 2 bases at J, leaving 10 bases unmatched. The CDR3 consists of 17 residues. Germline CDR1 and CDR2: MNHNS and SASEGT. CDR3 sequence (DNA): TGTGCCAGCAGTGATAAGGGGGCGACAGACCCCAAAAACATTCAGTACTTC. Residues: CASSDKGATDPKNIQYF.

Note on this clone: At one end, the junction sequence differs from germline, possibly due to a read error. V is TRBV2 and J is TRBJ2-7; 7 nucleotides align to TRBD2. Germline CDR1 is SNHLY and CDR2 is FYNNEI. The CDR3 has 17 residues. The CDR3 nucleotides are TGTGCCAGCACCGCGGGGGTGGGCAGGGCCCTTCTCAACAGTCCGGACTTC. Its translation is CASTAGVGRALLNSPDF.

This clone was observed a single time. This chain connects TRBV27 to TRBJ1-2; 11 positions match TRBD1. The germline gives CDR1 MNHEY, CDR2 SMNVEV (reference sequence). The CDR3 totals 13 residues. The junction had 4 bases not matched to a gene; V was cut back by 7 bases and J by 6 bases. The CDR3 DNA follows: TGTGCCAGCATCGGGACAGGGGGTGATGGCTACACCTTC. Residues: CASIGTGGDGYTF.

With respect to this clone: Relative to the germline gene, one junction end is altered; a read error may explain this. Here the CDR3 DNA reads TGTGCCAGCAGCGTAACTAGTAACCCTGAAGAGACCCAGTACTTC. Protein: CASSVTSNPEETQYF. This chain uses TRBV7-3 with TRBJ2-5; tentative D call: TRBD2 (5 bases). CDR1 and CDR2 (germline): SGHTA, FQGTGA. The CDR3 is 15 amino acids.

The rearrangement joins TRBV2 to TRBJ2-1; TRBD1 matches at 7 bases. This CDR3 region has 15 residues. Germline V gives CDR1 SNHLY, CDR2 FYNNEI. Trimming cost V 6 bases and J 2 bases; bases outside gene matches: 7. CDR3 bases: TGTGCCAGCAGCTTACAGGGGTTTCCCTACAATGAGCAGTTCTTC. Protein: CASSLQGFPYNEQFF.

The rearrangement joins TRBV15 to TRBJ1-5; D remains unclear. Germline-derived CDR1 and CDR2 are LNHNV and YYDKDF (reference sequence). V shed 2 bases and J shed 7 bases, with 12 bases lying between them. The CDR3 loop spans 14 amino acids. The CDR3 sequence is CATSRSSTIQPQHF. The CDR3 DNA follows: TGTGCCACCAGCAGATCTTCGACAATCCAGCCCCAGCATTTT.

Written as DNA, the CDR3 is TGTGCCAGCCAGCGGGACGCGGGCTACGAGCAGTACTTC. Translating it yields CASQRDAGYEQYF. The chain carries TRBV18 and TRBJ2-7; 7 bases are shared with TRBD2. Germline-derived CDR1 and CDR2 are KGHSH and LQKENI. Trimming cost V 8 bases and J 3 bases; bases outside gene matches: 7. The CDR3 consists of 13 residues.

This clone has only one observation. The chain employs TRBV11-1 and TRBJ1-1, with D maybe TRBD1 (5 bases). Germline V CDR1 and CDR2: SGHAT, FQDESV (reference sequence). This CDR3 region has 15 residues. The V end was cut by 7 bases, the J end by 0 bases, with 15 bases between. The CDR3 region is CASTLSQGMNTEAFF. The CDR3 DNA is TGTGCCAGCACCCTGAGCCAGGGTATGAACACTGAAGCTTTCTTT.

V and J are TRBV5-1 and TRBJ2-7; D remains ambiguous. CDR1 and CDR2 from the germline V gene are SGHRS and YFSETQ. V lost 4 bases, J lost 2 bases, and 4 bases lay in between. This CDR3 is 11 amino acids long. CDR3 sequence: CASSRAYEQYF. In DNA, the CDR3 is TGCGCCAGCAGCCGTGCCTACGAGCAGTACTTC.

The genes are TRBV6-6 and TRBJ2-7; 9 bases match TRBD1. CDR3 length: 15 amino acids. Unmatched junction bases numbered 8, after V lost 5 bases and J lost 3 bases. From germline, CDR1 is MNHNY and CDR2 SVGAGI (reference sequence). The CDR3 DNA reads as TGTGCCAGCAGTCCTCCCGGGACAGGGAACTACGAGCAGTACTTC. Amino acid sequence: CASSPPGTGNYEQYF.

The V call is TRBV18, the J call TRBJ2-5; 8 nucleotides line up with TRBD2. The CDR3 runs to 14 residues. V was pared by 5 bases and J by 4 bases, with 6 bases of the junction left unmatched. CDR1 is KGHSH and CDR2 is LQKENI in the germline V gene. The CDR3 reads CASSSRTSRETQYF. CDR3 nucleotide sequence: TGTGCCAGCTCATCACGGACTAGCCGAGAGACCCAGTACTTC.

The chain combines TRBV29-1 with TRBJ2-2, with D tentatively TRBD1 (6 bases). CDR1 SQVTM and CDR2 ANQGSEA come from the germline V gene. The CDR3 consists of 15 residues. V was pared by 6 bases and J by 0 bases, with 14 bases between. CDR3 region: CSVYREITNTGELFF. The CDR3 DNA reads as TGCAGCGTCTACAGGGAAATCACGAACACCGGGGAGCTGTTTTTT.

V and J are TRBV11-2 and TRBJ2-1; D is unclear. The V gene lost 1 base and the J gene lost 4 bases, with 11 bases spanning the gap. The CDR3 length is 15 residues. Germline CDR1 and CDR2: SGHAT and FQNNGV. The CDR3 nucleotides are TGTGCCAGCAGCTTAGTTGCTACCCCTTACAATGAGCAGTTCTTC. Encoded protein: CASSLVATPYNEQFF.

This chain uses TRBV16 with TRBJ2-2; 11 nucleotides line up with TRBD1. The germline gives CDR1 KGHSY, CDR2 FQNENV. V shed 4 bases, J shed 0 bases, and the junction held 7 bases outside the gene matches. This CDR3 has 18 amino acids. CDR3: CASSPLPGQGANTGELFF. The CDR3 DNA sequence: TGTGCCAGCAGCCCCCTCCCGGGACAGGGGGCGAACACCGGGGAGCTGTTTTTT.

J is TRBJ2-3 and V is TRBV7-3; 12 nucleotides match TRBD2. The germline V gene has CDR1 SGHTA and CDR2 FQGTGA. CDR3 length: 16 amino acids. The V and J ends lost 4 bases and 4 bases, in that order; junction bases with no gene match: 6. The CDR3 sequence is CASSSLAGGPPDTQYF. The CDR3 nucleotides read TGTGCCAGCAGCTCCCTAGCGGGAGGGCCCCCAGATACGCAGTATTTT.

The chain couples TRBV5-1 to TRBJ2-2, with D possibly being TRBD2 (6 bases). V was shortened by 1 base and J by 4 bases, with 11 bases between the two germline ends. Germline values: CDR1 SGHRS, CDR2 YFSETQ. CDR3 size: 15 residues. The CDR3 loop is CASSLPGLPTGELFF. The CDR3 bases are TGCGCCAGCAGCTTGCCGGGACTCCCCACCGGGGAGCTGTTTTTT.